The clone carrying this T cell receptor beta chain was picked up one time. Its specificity is not known. V lost 6 bases, J lost 8 bases, and 15 bases stayed unmatched. Germline values: CDR1 SGHNT, CDR2 YYREEE (reference sequence). This CDR3 comprises 15 residues. The PCR made use of 60 Vbeta and 13 Jbeta primers. Generated by immunoSEQ multiplex PCR, the TCRdb table keeps only in-frame clones and is missing some. The sample has roughly 100,000 clones; around 80% are singletons. This specimen belongs to a study of cytomegalovirus exposure and HLA in healthy donors. The study, taken as a whole, reports: In vitro experiments confirmed that three CMV-associated chains were specific for CMV antigens. Later, TCR association rates were found to vary by HLA locus, highest for DRB1 and lowest for HLA-C.

Healthy donors of bone marrow made up the group. The origin of this receptor is a male donor in good health and CMV-seronegative. The genes are TRBV5-4 and TRBJ1-2, with 8 positions matching TRBD1. Sequenced: PBMCs. CDR3: CASNNNGQGGYGYTF. The CDR3 DNA follows: TGTGCCAGCAACAACAACGGACAGGGCGGCTACGGCTACACCTTC.